The source of this TCR beta chain is a study of CD8 T cells in ankylosing spondylitis. Study results and caveats: Earlier studies detected some motif variants in reactive arthritis synovial fluid and blood. Enrichment of disease-linked clones was reportedly significant in matched ankylosing spondylitis synovial fluid. The authors found the disease-linked clones to be CD8+ and relatively rare in peripheral blood. Seemingly characteristic of ankylosing spondylitis blood was a TCR beta motif consisting of roughly 8 highly homologous variants.

Using quantitative 5'-RACE with molecular barcodes, the authors made TCR beta libraries. MiXCR was run by TCRdb on the 5' RACE reads, yielding one entry per CDR3 protein. The sample yields 100,000 to 150,000 distinct CDR3 sequences, roughly 17% seen once. Relative to its sample, this clonotype is medium-sized. Its antigen is as yet unknown. The ends were cut back, 6 bases at V and 5 bases at J, with 9 bases in the middle. CDR1 is LNHNV and CDR2 is YYDKDF in the germline V gene (reference sequence). This CDR3 comprises 12 residues. The TCR sequence derives from a male donor with ankylosing spondylitis. Source material: blood, either unsorted or a sorted T cell fraction (not recorded which). The chain combines TRBV15 with TRBJ2-3; D is ambiguous. As DNA, the CDR3 is TGTGCCACCAGTAGACCCTTAGATACGCAGTATTTT. As protein: CATSRPLDTQYF.